This TCR beta chain was identified in a study of T cell repertoires in cytomegalovirus infection. Study conclusions and caveats: Of the TCR beta families, the public ones yielded a cumulative frequency that identified carriers of CMV plus the relevant HLA. Clonotype analysis showed dominance of the ex vivo response by HLA-C-restricted CMV-specific TCR beta clonotypes.

As concerns this clonotype: Its target is not known. Given a much more abundant clone one base away, this may be a read error.

TCRdb independently ran MiXCR on the reads; one entry per CDR3 protein. The sample yields some 130,000 distinct CDR3 sequences, 8% to 9% seen once. The V gene's germline CDR1 is SGHTA and CDR2 FQGNSA. This CDR3 comprises 14 residues. The sequence came from a human donor in good health (CMV status not recorded). Some clones in this sample may be carry-over from other donors' samples. Sequencing input: PBMCs. The rearrangement joins TRBV7-2 to TRBJ2-7; D is unresolved. The CDR3 region has the DNA TGTGCCAGCAGCCCGGGTGGGGTCCCCTACGAGCAGTGCTTC. Translation gives CASSPGGVPYEQCF. Together with reference TRBV7-2 and TRBJ2-7, the CDR3 gives the full variable domain: GAGVSQSPSNKVTEKGKDVELRCDPISGHTALYWYRQSLGQGLEFLIYFQGNSAPDKSGLPSDRFSAERTGGSVSTLTIQRTQQEDSAVYLCASSPGGVPYEQCFGPGTRLTVT.